This paragraph reports one TCR beta chain. Authors' data handling: Quantification of nucleated cells was approximated via reference gene primer amplification. Assay used: immunoSEQ multiplex PCR; TCRdb lists only in-frame clones, some missing. The D gene and trimming were derived from the DNA, and the V and J assignments and clone size from that table. The sample carries about 270,000 clones, more than 85% recorded once. The sample belongs to a study of blood T cell repertoires in COVID-19. Study overall: T cells, B-cell-depleted T cells, or PBMCs provided the cDNA or gDNA that served as material.

V was shortened by 0 bases and J by 4 bases, with 10 bases between the two germline ends. The CDR3 length is 15 residues. Germline loops: CDR1 MGHRA, CDR2 YSYEKL. The sequencing input was peripheral blood. The chain couples TRBV4-1 to TRBJ1-5, with D possibly TRBD1 on 6 matching bases. This clonotype was sampled from a young adult with COVID-19, enrolled during active disease. For the CDR3, the DNA is TGCGCCAGCAGCCAAGATCTGAGGGGGAATCAGCCCCAGCATTTT. Amino acid sequence: CASSQDLRGNQPQHF.